This TCR beta chain was captured in a study of T-cell memory formation after mild COVID-19. Study-level background: For the most part, TCR clusters were specific to one donor. Broader study findings: What remained unconfirmed was the SARS-CoV-2 specificity of second-wave clones peaking on day 37. Clones contracting over day 15 to 85 were CD4/CD8 balanced, with later expanders leaning CD4+. In pre-infection memory, a portion of responding clones appeared, which suggested that cross-reactive memory joined.

Note on this clonotype: What it recognizes is unknown.

The CDR3 is made up of 11 amino acids. Between the trimmed V and J ends, which lost 7 bases and 5 bases, there was a span of 9 bases. CDR1 SNHLY and CDR2 FYNNEI come from the germline V gene. TCRdb re-called the 5' RACE reads through MiXCR, storing one row per CDR3 protein. This sample yields a few hundred thousand distinct CDR3 sequences, of which roughly 15% are seen a single time; about 22% belongs to the top ten. This chain uses TRBV2 with TRBJ2-7; weak D call: TRBD2 (5 bases). The origin of this receptor is a man between 18 and 29 years old who had mild COVID-19 (a few samples of this study predate the infection). Cell type and time point are not known. The source material was PBMCs or a T cell subset sorted from them (not recorded which). The CDR3 DNA reads TGTGCCAGCAAACAGAGGGACGAGCAGTACTTC. This translates into CASKQRDEQYF.